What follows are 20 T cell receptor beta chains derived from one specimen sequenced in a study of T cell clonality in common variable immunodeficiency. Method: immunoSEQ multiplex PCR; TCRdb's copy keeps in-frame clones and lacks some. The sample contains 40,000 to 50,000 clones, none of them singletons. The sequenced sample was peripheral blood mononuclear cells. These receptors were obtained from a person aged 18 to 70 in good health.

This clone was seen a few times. The CDR3 DNA, read in part, is TGTGCCAGCTCACCCGGGACAGTCAATACTGAA. Its protein is CASSPGTVNTE. The whole CDR3 reads CASSPGTVNTEAFF. The chain links TRBV18 to TRBJ1-1; 7 bases map to TRBD1. Read sequence stops 3 residues before the CDR3 end, and the germline J gene provides the missing end. The V and J ends lost 3 bases and 5 bases, in that order; junction bases with no gene match: 6. The CDR3 extends over 14 amino acids. The germline V gene encodes CDR1 KGHSH and CDR2 LQKENI.

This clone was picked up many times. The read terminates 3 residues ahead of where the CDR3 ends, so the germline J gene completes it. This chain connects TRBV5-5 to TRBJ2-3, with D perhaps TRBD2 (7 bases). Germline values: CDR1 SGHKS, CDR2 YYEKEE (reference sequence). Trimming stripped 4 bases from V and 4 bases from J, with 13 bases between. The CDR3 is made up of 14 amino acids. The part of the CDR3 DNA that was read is TGTGCCAGCAGCCCCTGGGAGGGGGCAGATACG. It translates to CASSPWEGADT. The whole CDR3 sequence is CASSPWEGADTQYF.

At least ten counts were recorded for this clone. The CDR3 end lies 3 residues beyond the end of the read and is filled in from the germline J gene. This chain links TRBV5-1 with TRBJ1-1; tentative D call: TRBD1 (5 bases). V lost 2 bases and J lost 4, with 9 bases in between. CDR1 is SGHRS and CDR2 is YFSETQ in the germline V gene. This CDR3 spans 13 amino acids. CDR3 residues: CASSFQGSTEAFF. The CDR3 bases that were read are TGCGCCAGCAGCTTCCAGGGTAGCACTGAA.

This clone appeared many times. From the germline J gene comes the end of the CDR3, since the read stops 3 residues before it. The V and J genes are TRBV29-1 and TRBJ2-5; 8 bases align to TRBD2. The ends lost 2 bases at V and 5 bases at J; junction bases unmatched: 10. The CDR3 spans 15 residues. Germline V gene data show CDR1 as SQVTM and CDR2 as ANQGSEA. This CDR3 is CSVETGGGAWETQYF. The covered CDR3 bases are TGCAGCGTTGAAACGGGAGGGGGGGCTTGGGAGACC. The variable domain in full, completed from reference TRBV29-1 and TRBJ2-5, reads SAVISQKPSRDICQRGTSLTIQCQVDSQVTMMFWYRQQPGQSLTLIATANQGSEATYESGFVIDKFPISRPNLTFSTLTVSNMSPEDSSIYLCSVETGGGAWETQYFGPGTRLLVL.

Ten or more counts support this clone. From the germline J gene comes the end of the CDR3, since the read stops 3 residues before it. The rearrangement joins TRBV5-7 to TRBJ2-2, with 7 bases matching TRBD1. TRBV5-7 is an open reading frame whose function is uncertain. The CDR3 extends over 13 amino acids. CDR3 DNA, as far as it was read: TGTGCCAGCAGCTTGGGACAGGGTGAAAAG. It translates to CASSLGQGEK. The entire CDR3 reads CASSLGQGEKLFF.

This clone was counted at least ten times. Incomplete CDR3 DNA: TGTGCCAGCAGTTACGGCCTCGCTGGAAACACC. Translation: CASSYGLAGNT. The full-length CDR3 reads as CASSYGLAGNTIYF. The V gene is TRBV6-2 or TRBV6-3, the J gene TRBJ1-3, with unresolved D. The CDR3 end falls 3 residues outside the read, so it is completed with the germline J gene. This CDR3 comprises 14 residues. Trimming took 2 bases from V and 2 from J, leaving 7 bases between them. Germline V gives CDR1 MNHEY, CDR2 SVGEGT.

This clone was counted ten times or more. CDR3 DNA, as far as it was read: TGTGCCTGGAGTGAGCGGGGGCGCGACACCGGGGAG. This translates into CAWSERGRDTGE. The whole CDR3 sequence is CAWSERGRDTGELFF. J is TRBJ2-2 and V is TRBV30; 8 nucleotides line up with TRBD2. The read stops 3 residues short of the end of the CDR3; the missing end is completed from the germline J gene. This CDR3 spans 15 amino acids. Trimming took 1 base from V and 3 from J; bases not matched to a gene: 4. Germline loops: CDR1 GTSNPN, CDR2 SVGIG (reference sequence).

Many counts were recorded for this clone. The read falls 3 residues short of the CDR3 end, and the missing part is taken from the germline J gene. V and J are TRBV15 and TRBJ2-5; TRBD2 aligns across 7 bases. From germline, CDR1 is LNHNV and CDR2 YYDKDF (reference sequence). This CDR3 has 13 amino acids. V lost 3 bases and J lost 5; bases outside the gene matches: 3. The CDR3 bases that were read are TGTGCCACCAGCAGCGGGGGGTGGGAGACC. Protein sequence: CATSSGGWET. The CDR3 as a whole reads CATSSGGWETQYF.

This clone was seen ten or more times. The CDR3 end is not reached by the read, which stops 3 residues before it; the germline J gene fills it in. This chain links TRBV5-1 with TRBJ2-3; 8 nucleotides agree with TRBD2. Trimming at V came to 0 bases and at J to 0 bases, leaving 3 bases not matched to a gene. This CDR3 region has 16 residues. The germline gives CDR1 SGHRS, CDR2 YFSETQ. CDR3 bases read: TGCGCCAGCAGCTTGGCCGGGGGGGCCAGCACAGATACG. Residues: CASSLAGGASTDT. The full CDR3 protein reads CASSLAGGASTDTQYF.

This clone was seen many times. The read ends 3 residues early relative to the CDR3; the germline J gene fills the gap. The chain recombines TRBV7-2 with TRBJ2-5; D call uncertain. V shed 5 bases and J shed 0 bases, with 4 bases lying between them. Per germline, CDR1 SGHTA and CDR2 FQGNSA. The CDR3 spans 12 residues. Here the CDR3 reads CASSRYQETQYF. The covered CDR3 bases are TGTGCCAGCAGCCGGTACCAAGAGACC.

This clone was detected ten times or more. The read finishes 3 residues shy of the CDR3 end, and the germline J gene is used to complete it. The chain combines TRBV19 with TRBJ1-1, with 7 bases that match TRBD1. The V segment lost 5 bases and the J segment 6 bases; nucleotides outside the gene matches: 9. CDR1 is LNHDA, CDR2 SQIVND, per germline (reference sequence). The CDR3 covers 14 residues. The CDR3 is CASSLTGDPAEAFF. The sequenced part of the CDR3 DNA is TGTGCCAGTAGTCTAACAGGGGACCCTGCTGAA.

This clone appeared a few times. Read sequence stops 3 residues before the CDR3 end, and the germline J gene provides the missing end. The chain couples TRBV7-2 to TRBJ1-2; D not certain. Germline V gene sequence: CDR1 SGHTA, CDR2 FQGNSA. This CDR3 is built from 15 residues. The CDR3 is CASPLWASGYNDYTF. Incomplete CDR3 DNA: TGTGCCAGCCCCCTGTGGGCTAGCGGTTACAATGAC.

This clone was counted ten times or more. The CDR3 loop is CASSPIRDRVYEQYF. The sequenced CDR3 bases are TGTGCCAGTAGTCCCATCCGGGACAGGGTATACGAG. The J gene is TRBJ2-7, the V gene TRBV19; TRBD1 matches 9 bases. The read ends 3 residues early relative to the CDR3; the germline J gene fills the gap. V lost 5 bases, J lost 4 bases, and 9 bases stayed unmatched. The CDR3 length is 15 residues. Germline V gives CDR1 LNHDA, CDR2 SQIVND (reference sequence).

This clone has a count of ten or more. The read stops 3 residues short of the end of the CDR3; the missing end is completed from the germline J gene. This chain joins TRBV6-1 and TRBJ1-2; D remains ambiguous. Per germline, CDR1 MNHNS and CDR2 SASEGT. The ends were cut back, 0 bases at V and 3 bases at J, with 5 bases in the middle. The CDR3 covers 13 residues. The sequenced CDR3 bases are TGTGCCAGCAGTGAAGCGCAGGACTATGGC. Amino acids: CASSEAQDYG. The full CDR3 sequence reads CASSEAQDYGYTF.

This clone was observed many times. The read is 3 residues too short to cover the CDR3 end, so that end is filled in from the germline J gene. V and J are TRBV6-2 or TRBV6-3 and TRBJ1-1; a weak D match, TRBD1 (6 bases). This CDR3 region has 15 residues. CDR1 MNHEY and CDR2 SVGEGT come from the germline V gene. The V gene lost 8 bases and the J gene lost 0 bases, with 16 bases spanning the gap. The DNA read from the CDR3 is TGTGCCAGCGGTCGTTCGGGGGGCATGAACACTGAA. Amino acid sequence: CASGRSGGMNTE. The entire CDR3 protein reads CASGRSGGMNTEAFF.

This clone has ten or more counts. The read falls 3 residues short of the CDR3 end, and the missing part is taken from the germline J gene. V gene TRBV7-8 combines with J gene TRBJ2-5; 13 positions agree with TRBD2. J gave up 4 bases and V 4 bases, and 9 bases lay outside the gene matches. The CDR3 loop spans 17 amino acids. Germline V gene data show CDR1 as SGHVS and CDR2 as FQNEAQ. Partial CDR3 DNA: TGTGCCAGCAGCTCCTACCTAACTAGCGGGGGGGCAGAGACC. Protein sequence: CASSSYLTSGGAET. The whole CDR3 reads CASSSYLTSGGAETQYF.

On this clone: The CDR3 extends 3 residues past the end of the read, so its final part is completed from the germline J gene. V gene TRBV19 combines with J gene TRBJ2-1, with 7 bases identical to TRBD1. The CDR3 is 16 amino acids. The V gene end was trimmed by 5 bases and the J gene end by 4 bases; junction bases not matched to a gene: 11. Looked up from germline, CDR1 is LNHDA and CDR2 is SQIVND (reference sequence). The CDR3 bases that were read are TGTGCCAGTAGTCCCTGGGACAGTGGGGGATACAATGAG. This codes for CASSPWDSGGYNE. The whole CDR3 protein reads CASSPWDSGGYNEQFF. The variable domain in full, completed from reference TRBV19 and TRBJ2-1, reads DGGITQSPKYLFRKEGQNVTLSCEQNLNHDAMYWYRQDPGQGLRLIYYSQIVNDFQKGDIAEGYSVSREKKESFPLTVTSAQKNPTAFYLCASSPWDSGGYNEQFFGPGTRLTVL.

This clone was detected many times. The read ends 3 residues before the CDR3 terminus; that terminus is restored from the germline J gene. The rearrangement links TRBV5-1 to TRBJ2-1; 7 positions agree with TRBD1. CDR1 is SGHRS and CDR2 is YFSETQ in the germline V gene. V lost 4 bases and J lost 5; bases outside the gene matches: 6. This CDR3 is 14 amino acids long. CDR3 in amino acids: CASSPRDRNNEQFF. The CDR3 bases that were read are TGCGCCAGCAGCCCCCGGGACAGAAACAATGAG.

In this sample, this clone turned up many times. CDR3 sequence reads: CASSRRTAYGYTF. Incomplete CDR3 DNA: TGTGCCAGCAGCCGCCGGACAGCGTATGGC. V is TRBV7-2 and J is TRBJ1-2, with D possibly being TRBD1 (6 bases). The read stops 3 residues short of the end of the CDR3; the missing end is completed from the germline J gene. Trimming shortened V by 5 bases and J by 5 bases, and 12 bases separated the two germline ends. The germline gives CDR1 SGHTA, CDR2 FQGNSA. The CDR3 covers 13 residues.

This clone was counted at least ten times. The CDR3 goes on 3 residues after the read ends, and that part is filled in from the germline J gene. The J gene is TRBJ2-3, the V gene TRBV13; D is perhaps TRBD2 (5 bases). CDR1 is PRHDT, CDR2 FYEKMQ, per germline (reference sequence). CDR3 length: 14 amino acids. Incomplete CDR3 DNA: TGTGCCAGCAGCTTAGGTACACAGCGGCAGACG. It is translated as CASSLGTQRQT. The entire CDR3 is CASSLGTQRQTQYF.